This T cell receptor (beta chain) is drawn from a study of metastatic and nonmetastatic thyroid tumors. Study-level findings and limits: The study reportedly found significantly higher TCR beta diversity in malignant thyroid tumors than benign nodules, in blood and tumor.

Thyroid surgery was preceded by no treatment in any patient. Per the original methods: The study's classifier, a distant-metastasis tool for papillary thyroid cancer, was built using CDR3 differences across clinicopathological groups. Through MiXCR, TCRdb re-clonotyped the PCR reads. TCRdb, rather than the study authors, made the V and J calls. The profile shows roughly 44,000 clones, less than 25% of them singletons. Within the sample, this clone is medium-sized (0.01 to 0.1%). Its matching antigen is unknown. Germline CDR1 is SGHRS and CDR2 is YFSETQ. The V and J ends lost 4 bases and 0 bases respectively, with 20 bases between them. This CDR3 contains 17 residues.

The clonotype comes from a female donor with papillary thyroid cancer or a benign thyroid nodule (not recorded which). Some clones in this sample may be carry-over from other donors' samples. What was sequenced was tumor tissue. The chain recombines TRBV5-1 with TRBJ2-7; a weak D match, TRBD1 (6 bases). CDR3 residues: CASSLGMTGTNSYEQYF. The CDR3, as DNA: TGCGCCAGCAGCCTAGGGATGACAGGAACCAACTCCTACGAGCAGTACTTC. The full variable domain, with the rest looked up from reference TRBV5-1 and TRBJ2-7, is KAGVTQTPRYLIKTRGQQVTLSCSPISGHRSVSWYQQTPGQGLQFLFEYFSETQRNKGNFPGRFSGRQFSNSRSEMNVSTLELGDSALYLCASSLGMTGTNSYEQYFGPGTRLTVT.